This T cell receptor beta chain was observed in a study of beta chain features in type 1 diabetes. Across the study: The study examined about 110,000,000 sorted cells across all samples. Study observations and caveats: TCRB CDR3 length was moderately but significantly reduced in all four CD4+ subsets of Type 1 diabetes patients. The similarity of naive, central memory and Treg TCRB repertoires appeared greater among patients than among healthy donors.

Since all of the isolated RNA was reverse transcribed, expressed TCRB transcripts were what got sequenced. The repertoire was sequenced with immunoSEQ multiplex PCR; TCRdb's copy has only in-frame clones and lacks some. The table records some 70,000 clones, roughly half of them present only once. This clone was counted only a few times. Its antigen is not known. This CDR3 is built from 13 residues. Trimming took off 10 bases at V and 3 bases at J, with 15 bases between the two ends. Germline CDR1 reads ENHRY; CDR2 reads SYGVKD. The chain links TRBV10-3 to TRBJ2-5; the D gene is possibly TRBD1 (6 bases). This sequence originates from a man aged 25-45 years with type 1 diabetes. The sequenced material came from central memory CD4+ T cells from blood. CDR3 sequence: CATATGVKETQYF. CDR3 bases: TGTGCCACCGCGACAGGAGTCAAAGAGACCCAGTACTTC.